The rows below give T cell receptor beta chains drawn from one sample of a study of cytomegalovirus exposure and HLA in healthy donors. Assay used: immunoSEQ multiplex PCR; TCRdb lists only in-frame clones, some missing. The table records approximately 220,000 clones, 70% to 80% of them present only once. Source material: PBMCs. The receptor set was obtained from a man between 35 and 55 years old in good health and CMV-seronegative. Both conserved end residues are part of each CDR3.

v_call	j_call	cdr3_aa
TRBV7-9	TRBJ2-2	CASSFAGRTTGELFF
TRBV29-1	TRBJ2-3	CSVGTGATDTQYF
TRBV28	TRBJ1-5	CASEGQNSNQPQHF
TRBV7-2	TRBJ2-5	CASSLQGRVETQYF
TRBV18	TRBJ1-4	CASCPSSEEKLFF
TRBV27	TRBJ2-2	CASSFGWSGAGELFF
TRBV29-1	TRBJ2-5	CSATRQAAQYF
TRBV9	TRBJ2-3	CASSVGVDTQYF
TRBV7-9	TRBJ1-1	CASSLGSEAFF
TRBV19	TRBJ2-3	CASSHARTLPTDTQYF
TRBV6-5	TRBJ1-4	CASSYSEREKLFF
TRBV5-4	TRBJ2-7	CASSPGTGASYEQYF
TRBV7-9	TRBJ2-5	CASSPGLAGGYQETQYF
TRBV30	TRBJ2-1	CAWASGYEQFF
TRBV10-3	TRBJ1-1	CAFSERVNTEAFF
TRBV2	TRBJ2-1	CASRVRLVTANEQFF
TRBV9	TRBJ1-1	CASSVAKDRVNTEAFF
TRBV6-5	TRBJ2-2	CASSRTGPTGELFF
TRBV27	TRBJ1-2	CASGLNYGYTF
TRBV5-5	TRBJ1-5	CASSRGRNQPQHF
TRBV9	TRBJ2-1	CASSSIYNEQFF
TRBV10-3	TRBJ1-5	CANTGGLNQPQHF
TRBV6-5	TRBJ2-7	CASSYSIQGAYEQYF
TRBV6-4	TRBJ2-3	CASSEVAGGITDTQYF
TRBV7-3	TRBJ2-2	CASSPRQGLVTGELFF
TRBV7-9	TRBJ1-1	CASTRGNTEAFF
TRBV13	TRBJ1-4	CASSLWGQGNEKLFF
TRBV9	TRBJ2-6	CASSQSWMESGANVLTF
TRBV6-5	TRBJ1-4	CASSYSGRGLGEKLFF
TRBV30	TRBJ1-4	CAWSPSPNEKLFF
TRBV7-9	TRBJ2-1	CASSFGLPSYNEQFF
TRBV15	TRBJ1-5	CATSRGRLSQSTQHF
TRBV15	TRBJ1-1	CATSRGGREAFF
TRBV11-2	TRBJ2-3	CASSPSTDTQYF
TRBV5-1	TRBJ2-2	CASSLSSDRGTGELFF
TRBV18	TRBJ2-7	CASSRSEQAPYEQYF
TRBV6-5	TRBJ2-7	CASSQLAGAYEQYF
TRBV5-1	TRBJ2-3	CATSGGQSDTQYF
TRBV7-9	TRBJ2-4	CSSSLYGLTGVAKNIQYF
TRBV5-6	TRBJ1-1	CASSLAGRREAFF